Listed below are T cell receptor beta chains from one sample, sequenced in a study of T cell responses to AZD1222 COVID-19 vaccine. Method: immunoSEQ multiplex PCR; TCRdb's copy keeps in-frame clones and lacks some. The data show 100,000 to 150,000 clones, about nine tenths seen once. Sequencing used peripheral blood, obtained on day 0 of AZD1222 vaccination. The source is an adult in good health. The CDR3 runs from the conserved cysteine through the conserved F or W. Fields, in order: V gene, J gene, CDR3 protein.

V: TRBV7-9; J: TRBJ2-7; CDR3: CASSLPSGEQYF
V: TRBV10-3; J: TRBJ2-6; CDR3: CAISESPRNISGANVLTF
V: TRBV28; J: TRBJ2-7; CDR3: CASRSGQGPYEQYF
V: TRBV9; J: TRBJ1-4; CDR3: CASSATGGYATNEKLFF
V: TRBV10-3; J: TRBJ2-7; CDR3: CAISDETSGRFSYEQYF
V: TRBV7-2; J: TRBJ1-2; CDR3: CASRGDRNYGYTF
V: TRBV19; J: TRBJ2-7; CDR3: CASGRASGDYEQYF
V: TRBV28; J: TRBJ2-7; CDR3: CASSSSSLDYEQYF
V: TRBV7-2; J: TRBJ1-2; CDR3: CASTVGQSDGYTF
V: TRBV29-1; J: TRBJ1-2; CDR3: CSVAHGGGYTF
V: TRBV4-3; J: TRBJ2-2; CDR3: CASSPYQTGELFF
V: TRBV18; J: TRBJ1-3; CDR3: CASSPITGGNGNTIYF
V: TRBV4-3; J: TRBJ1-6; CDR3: CASSQDRGSPLHF
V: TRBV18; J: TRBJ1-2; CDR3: CASSPPGQDYGYTF
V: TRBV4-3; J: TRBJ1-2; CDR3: CASSQGRGGQGGYTF
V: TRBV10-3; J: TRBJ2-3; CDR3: CATRWGEGSTDTQYF
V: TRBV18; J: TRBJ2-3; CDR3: CASSPPENTQYF
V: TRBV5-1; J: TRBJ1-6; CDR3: CASSFGERGNSPLHF
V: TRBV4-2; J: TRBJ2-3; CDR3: CASSQDPGATQYF
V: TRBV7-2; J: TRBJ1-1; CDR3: CASSFQMNTEAFF
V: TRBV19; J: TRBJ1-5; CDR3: CASSIPGQGARSNQPQHF
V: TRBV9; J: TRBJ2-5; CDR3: CASSAGETETQYF
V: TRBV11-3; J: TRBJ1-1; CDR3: CASSFSGTNTEAFF
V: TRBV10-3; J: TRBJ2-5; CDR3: CAISESELVQETQYF
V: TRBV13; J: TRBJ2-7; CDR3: CASSPRGGYEQYF
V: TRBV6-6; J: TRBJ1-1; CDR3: CASSYSGTGNTEAFF
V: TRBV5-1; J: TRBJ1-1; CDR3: CASSLMGYTEAFF